The 16 T cell receptor beta chains in this list originate from one sample, sequenced in a study of beta chain features in type 1 diabetes. General study findings and limits: TCRB CDR3s were moderately but significantly shorter in Type 1 diabetes patients in all four CD4+ subsets.

These receptors are not linked to any known antigen. Sequencing targeted expressed TCRB transcripts, as all isolated RNA had been reverse transcribed. Sequenced by immunoSEQ multiplex PCR; TCRdb stores in-frame clones only, minus some. The profile shows about 710,000 clones, more than 12% of them singletons. The material sequenced was naive CD4+ T cells from blood. The receptors originated from a man between 18 and 35 years old with type 1 diabetes.

Concerning this clone: Within the sample, other DNA sequences also encode this same CDR3. The J gene is TRBJ2-1, the V gene TRBV7-9; 7 bases match TRBD2. The CDR3 runs to 13 residues. Germline V lookup: CDR1 SEHNR, CDR2 FQNEAQ (reference sequence). The junction had 0 bases not matched to a gene; V was cut back by 1 base and J by 6 bases. CDR3 residues: CASSLGGGNEQFF. The CDR3 nucleotides are TGTGCCAGCAGCTTAGGCGGGGGCAATGAGCAGTTCTTC.

This clone was observed a few times. The chain has TRBV11-1 and TRBJ2-5; TRBD1 matches 7 bases. Germline V gene lookup returns CDR1 SGHAT and CDR2 FQDESV (reference sequence). The CDR3 covers 14 residues. J was trimmed by 1 base and V by 5 bases; bases with no gene match: 4. CDR3 nucleotide sequence: TGTGCCAGCAGCATGCGACAGGGCCAAGAGACCCAGTACTTC. Protein product: CASSMRQGQETQYF.

In its sample, this clone was seen a few times. The chain uses TRBV11-2 and TRBJ2-2, with 9 bases fitting TRBD1. The ends lost 6 bases at V and 2 bases at J; junction bases unmatched: 7. Germline V gene data show CDR1 as SGHAT and CDR2 as FQNNGV. This CDR3 region has 16 residues. The CDR3 DNA reads as TGTGCCAGCAGAGCACCGGGACAGGGAAACACCGGGGAGCTGTTTTTT. Translated: CASRAPGQGNTGELFF.

In DNA form, the CDR3 reads TGTGCCAGCAGTTCCCCGGGGGCTTTCCCCGAGACCCAGTACTTC. Its translation: CASSSPGAFPETQYF. The chain is built from TRBV28 and TRBJ2-5, with D perhaps assigned TRBD1 or TRBD2 (6 bases each). The V gene's germline CDR1 is MDHEN and CDR2 SYDVKM. Between the trimmed V and J ends, which lost 4 bases and 5 bases, there was a span of 17 bases. This CDR3 is built from 15 residues.

This clone was seen more than once but under ten times. V gene TRBV7-9 combines with J gene TRBJ2-6, with D tentatively TRBD1 or TRBD2 (6 bases each). The CDR3 has 17 residues. V shed 6 bases and J shed 2 bases, with 17 bases lying between them. Germline V CDR1 and CDR2: SEHNR, FQNEAQ (reference sequence). CDR3 sequence: CASSQGGKVTGANVLTF. The DNA for the CDR3 is TGTGCCAGCAGTCAAGGGGGGAAAGTCACTGGGGCCAACGTCCTGACTTTC.

Only one count was recorded for this clone. The V call is TRBV7-4, the J call TRBJ1-4, with D maybe TRBD1 (5 bases). CDR3 length equals 16 residues. V gave up 5 bases and J gave up 5 bases, with 18 bases separating them. Germline CDR1 is SGHVT and CDR2 is SQSDAQ. The CDR3 spells CASSLLTRQTNEKLFF. In DNA, the CDR3 is TGTGCCAGCAGCCTACTGACGAGACAGACAAATGAAAAACTGTTTTTT.

Points on this clone: The sample holds other DNA sequences that translate to the same CDR3. The chain combines TRBV7-2 with TRBJ2-3; D unclear. The germline gives CDR1 SGHTA, CDR2 FQGNSA. V was pared by 2 bases and J by 1 base, with 7 bases between. The CDR3 spans 14 residues. The CDR3: CASSLLSGTDTQYF. The CDR3 DNA is TGTGCCAGCAGCTTATTGAGCGGCACAGATACGCAGTATTTT.

This clone has just a few counts. The V gene is TRBV27, the J gene TRBJ2-7; a weak D match, TRBD1 (6 bases). The V gene lost 4 bases and the J gene lost 4 bases, with 20 bases spanning the gap. Germline assignment: CDR1 MNHEY and CDR2 SMNVEV (reference sequence). The CDR3 sequence is 16 residues long. CDR3: CASSSYPPGQGYEQYF. As DNA, the CDR3 is TGTGCCAGCAGTTCCTACCCCCCAGGGCAGGGGTACGAGCAGTACTTC.

The rearrangement joins TRBV18 to TRBJ2-2; 7 bases are a match to TRBD1. The CDR3 spans 17 residues. The junction had 5 bases not matched to a gene; V was cut back by 1 base and J by 0 bases. CDR1 is KGHSH, CDR2 LQKENI, per germline. In DNA form, the CDR3 reads TGTGCCAGCTCACCACAGGGGACAGTCGCGAACACCGGGGAGCTGTTTTTT. It specifies CASSPQGTVANTGELFF.

This rearrangement joins TRBV4-2 to TRBJ1-5; D perhaps matches TRBD1 (5 bases). Trimming left V 0 bases short and J 0 bases short, with 18 bases between. There are 19 residues in the CDR3. Germline V gene lookup returns CDR1 LGHNA and CDR2 YNFKEQ. The CDR3 sequence: CASSQDGVIRDGSNQPQHF. The DNA of the CDR3 is TGTGCCAGCAGCCAAGATGGCGTTATCCGGGACGGTAGCAATCAGCCCCAGCATTTT.

V is TRBV25-1 and J is TRBJ1-2; TRBD1 might be the D (5 bases). With 4 bases removed from V and 6 bases from J, the gap between germline ends came to 15 bases. The CDR3 has 14 residues. CDR1 and CDR2 from the germline V gene are MGHDK and SYGVNS. The CDR3 DNA reads as TGTGCCAGCAGTGTTGCAGGGTTATCTAATGGCTACACCTTC. Amino acid sequence: CASSVAGLSNGYTF.

The chain uses TRBV2 and TRBJ1-5; D not certain. From germline, CDR1 is SNHLY and CDR2 FYNNEI. The CDR3 is 14 residues long. Trimming stripped 5 bases from V and 9 bases from J, with 17 bases between. CDR3 nucleotides: TGTGCCAGCAGTCCCGGTGTAATCGGTTTGCCCCAGCATTTT. Its translation: CASSPGVIGLPQHF.

The chain uses TRBV15 and TRBJ2-5, with D perhaps matching TRBD1 (6 bases). Looked up from germline, CDR1 is LNHNV and CDR2 is YYDKDF (reference sequence). This CDR3 has 16 amino acids. The germline V and J ends were trimmed by 4 bases and 0 bases, with 15 bases remaining between them. The CDR3 nucleotides read TGTGCCACCAGCAATCGGGACACCTGGTACCAAGAGACCCAGTACTTC. Translated: CATSNRDTWYQETQYF.

The sample holds a few counts of this clone. This chain joins TRBV30 and TRBJ2-3; 14 bases are shared with TRBD2. Per the germline V gene, CDR1 is GTSNPN and CDR2 is SVGIG (reference sequence). V shed 2 bases, J shed 1 base, and the junction held 5 bases outside the gene matches. The CDR3 extends over 17 amino acids. Here the CDR3 DNA reads TGTGCCTGGAGTTGGGGACTAGCGGGAGTAGGCACAGATACGCAGTATTTT. Translation gives CAWSWGLAGVGTDTQYF.

This clone was detected a few times. The chain employs TRBV9 and TRBJ2-3; the match to TRBD1 covers 9 bases. Germline assignment: CDR1 SGDLS and CDR2 YYNGEE. This CDR3 contains 15 residues. V lost 5 bases to trimming and J lost 2 bases; unmatched junction nucleotides: 6. The CDR3 coding sequence is TGTGCCAGCAGGTTGGGACAGGGCGTCACAGATACGCAGTATTTT. Encoded protein: CASRLGQGVTDTQYF. Looking up the rest from reference TRBV9 and TRBJ2-3 gives the full variable domain: DSGVTQTPKHLITATGQRVTLRCSPRSGDLSVYWYQQSLDQGLQFLIQYYNGEERAKGNILERFSAQQFPDLHSELNLSSLELGDSALYFCASRLGQGVTDTQYFGPGTRLTVL.

This clone was detected only a few times. The rearrangement uses TRBV9 and TRBJ2-6; perhaps TRBD1 as D (6 bases). V was shortened by 3 bases and J by 0 bases, with 7 bases between the two germline ends. The V gene's germline CDR1 is SGDLS and CDR2 YYNGEE. This CDR3 spans 15 amino acids. The CDR3 region has the DNA TGTGCCAGCAGCGGAGGGGGCTCTGGGGCCAACGTCCTGACTTTC. It translates to CASSGGGSGANVLTF.